Following are 20 T cell receptor beta chains from one sample sequenced in a study of blood T cell repertoires in COVID-19. Assay used: immunoSEQ multiplex PCR; TCRdb lists only in-frame clones, some missing. This sample has approximately 170,000 clones, with roughly 80% found just once. Sequenced sample: PBMCs or T cells enriched from blood (not recorded which). All receptors derive from a woman aged 50 to 60 who had recovered from COVID-19.

The V call is TRBV3-1 (or the pseudogene TRBV3-2), the J call TRBJ2-7; the match to TRBD1 covers 11 bases. CDR1 is LGHDT, CDR2 YNNKEL, per germline (reference sequence). This CDR3 has 14 amino acids. V was pared by 6 bases and J by 7 bases, with 8 bases of the junction left unmatched. DNA of the CDR3: TGTGCCAGCAGACCGCTGGGGGACAGGGGGGAGCAGTACTTC. The encoded protein is CASRPLGDRGEQYF.

The J gene is TRBJ2-3, the V gene TRBV3-1 (or the pseudogene TRBV3-2), with 14 bases matching TRBD2. The CDR3 is 16 residues long. Looked up from germline, CDR1 is LGHDT and CDR2 is YNNKEL (reference sequence). The V gene end was trimmed by 4 bases and the J gene end by 7 bases; junction bases not matched to a gene: 7. CDR3 sequence (DNA): TGTGCCAGCAGCCCAAGACTAGCGGGGGGGGTAAATACGCAGTATTTT. Translating gives CASSPRLAGGVNTQYF.

This clone appeared once. The genes are TRBV9 and TRBJ2-1; 12 nucleotides align to TRBD2. Losses at the gene ends were 0 bases for V and 10 bases for J; bases not matched to a gene: 8. The CDR3 totals 16 residues. From germline, CDR1 is SGDLS and CDR2 YYNGEE. The CDR3 protein is CASSVAPSGGAGEQFF. The CDR3 bases are TGTGCCAGCAGCGTAGCTCCTAGCGGGGGGGCCGGCGAGCAGTTCTTC.

The gene calls are TRBV7-8 and TRBJ1-6; D unclear. Per germline, CDR1 SGHVS and CDR2 FQNEAQ. There are 12 residues in the CDR3. V lost 4 bases and J lost 9, with 7 bases in between. The CDR3 DNA reads TGTGCCAGCAGCTCGGGTGGTTCACCCCTCCACTTT. Amino acids: CASSSGGSPLHF.

This clone appeared a few times. The chain is built from TRBV5-8 and TRBJ1-5; 9 nucleotides agree with TRBD1. V gave up 3 bases and J gave up 9 bases; unmatched junction bases: 4. CDR1 is SGHTS, CDR2 YDEGEE, per germline. There are 13 residues in the CDR3. The CDR3 sequence: CASSWGQGGPQHF. The CDR3 nucleotides are TGTGCCAGCAGCTGGGGACAGGGCGGGCCCCAGCATTTT.

This chain joins TRBV27 and TRBJ2-7, with 7 positions matching TRBD1. J was trimmed by 2 bases and V by 5 bases; bases with no gene match: 6. This CDR3 spans 14 amino acids. The germline CDR1 and CDR2 sequences are MNHEY and SMNVEV (reference sequence). DNA of the CDR3: TGTGCCAGCAGTCTAGGGACAGTCCCCTACGAGCAGTACTTC. This gives the protein CASSLGTVPYEQYF.

This clone showed up just once. The rearrangement uses TRBV6-5 and TRBJ1-4, with D possibly being TRBD1 (5 bases). Germline V gene data show CDR1 as MNHEY and CDR2 as SVGAGI. V lost 2 bases, J lost 9 bases, and 16 bases lay in between. The CDR3 runs to 15 residues. DNA of the CDR3: TGTGCCAGCAGTTACCAACGCGGGACCGGGAAAAAACTGTTTTTT. The encoded protein is CASSYQRGTGKKLFF.

This clone was seen only once. The gene calls are TRBV19 and TRBJ1-4, with TRBD1 identical over 7 bases. With 4 bases clipped from V and 5 bases from J, the junction kept 10 bases outside the gene matches. Germline CDR1 is LNHDA and CDR2 is SQIVND (reference sequence). The CDR3 contains 16 residues. DNA of the CDR3: TGTGCCAGTAGTAGAGGACCCGGGACAGTAAATGAAAAACTGTTTTTT. Translation gives CASSRGPGTVNEKLFF.

This clone was recorded once. V usage is TRBV7-9 and J usage is TRBJ2-1; D is undetermined. The ends were cut back, 1 base at V and 8 bases at J, with 15 bases in the middle. CDR1 is SEHNR, CDR2 FQNEAQ, per germline (reference sequence). This CDR3 is built from 15 residues. Here the CDR3 DNA reads TGTGCCAGCAGCTTAGTGGGTAGTGTGAGCGATGAGCAGTTCTTC. This translates into CASSLVGSVSDEQFF.

This clone was counted many times. The chain links TRBV5-6 to TRBJ1-2; TRBD1 aligns across 8 bases. V was pared by 6 bases and J by 7 bases, with 14 bases of the junction left unmatched. The germline V gene has CDR1 SGHDT and CDR2 YYEEEE. This CDR3 region has 15 residues. The CDR3 sequence: CASTTLDRGTGGYTF. CDR3 sequence (DNA): TGTGCCAGCACCACTCTCGACAGGGGAACCGGTGGCTACACCTTC.

This chain connects TRBV2 to TRBJ2-5; TRBD2 matches at 11 bases. Trimming at V came to 7 bases and at J to 2 bases, leaving 18 bases not matched to a gene. The CDR3 spans 19 residues. CDR1 is SNHLY, CDR2 FYNNEI, per germline. The CDR3 region has the DNA TGTGCCAGCATGGGCCCTTGGCTAGCGGGAGGAACAAATCAAGAGACCCAGTACTTC. This codes for CASMGPWLAGGTNQETQYF. Combining the CDR3 with reference TRBV2 and TRBJ2-5 gives the whole variable domain EPEVTQTPSHQVTQMGQEVILRCVPISNHLYFYWYRQILGQKVEFLVSFYNNEISEKSEIFDDQFSVERPDGSNFTLKIRSTKLEDSAMYFCASMGPWLAGGTNQETQYFGPGTRLLVL.

The V call is TRBV28, the J call TRBJ1-1, with D possibly TRBD1 on 5 matching bases. Germline CDR1 is MDHEN and CDR2 is SYDVKM. The V end was cut by 6 bases, the J end by 4 bases, with 15 bases between. This CDR3 region has 14 residues. The CDR3 spells CASSLSSQGTEAFF. In DNA, the CDR3 is TGTGCCAGCAGCTTAAGTAGTCAGGGCACTGAAGCTTTCTTT. The full variable domain, completed using reference TRBV28 and TRBJ1-1, is DVKVTQSSRYLVKRTGEKVFLECVQDMDHENMFWYRQDPGLGLRLIYFSYDVKMKEKGDIPEGYSVSREKKERFSLILESASTNQTSMYLCASSLSSQGTEAFFGQGTRLTVV.

This clone was seen only a few times. This chain links TRBV7-9 with TRBJ2-7; 8 nucleotides match TRBD1. V shed 5 bases, J shed 3 bases, and the junction held 9 bases outside the gene matches. The CDR3 totals 15 residues. Germline CDR1 is SEHNR and CDR2 is FQNEAQ (reference sequence). CDR3 sequence reads: CASSNPGTGVYEQYF. In DNA, the CDR3 is TGTGCCAGCAGCAACCCCGGGACAGGCGTCTACGAGCAGTACTTC.

The rearrangement uses TRBV2 and TRBJ2-7, with a tentative D call TRBD2 (6 bases). CDR1 SNHLY and CDR2 FYNNEI come from the germline V gene. Trimming took off 9 bases at V and 3 bases at J, with 15 bases between the two ends. This CDR3 spans 13 amino acids. Here the CDR3 reads CARGSCGDYEQYF. The DNA for the CDR3 is TGTGCCAGGGGGTCCTGCGGGGACTACGAGCAGTACTTC.

The chain has TRBV6-1 and TRBJ1-5; 11 bases line up with TRBD1. Per germline, CDR1 MNHNS and CDR2 SASEGT. The V and J ends lost 4 bases and 6 bases, in that order; junction bases with no gene match: 20. This CDR3 has 20 amino acids. This CDR3 reads CASSGFSDPGTGGWPQPQHF. The CDR3 coding sequence is TGTGCCAGCAGTGGTTTCTCGGATCCCGGGACAGGGGGATGGCCTCAGCCCCAGCATTTT.

V usage is TRBV18 and J usage is TRBJ1-2, with D unresolved. V was clipped by 3 bases and J by 6 bases, with 14 bases between them. The germline gives CDR1 KGHSH, CDR2 LQKENI. This CDR3 is 14 amino acids long. The CDR3 spells CASSPFEGAHGYTF. For the CDR3, the DNA is TGTGCCAGCTCACCTTTCGAGGGCGCGCATGGCTACACCTTC.

This chain links TRBV11-2 with TRBJ2-7; 7 bases fit TRBD2. CDR3 size: 15 residues. Germline loops: CDR1 SGHAT, CDR2 FQNNGV. V shed 5 bases, J shed 0 bases, and the junction held 7 bases outside the gene matches. The CDR3: CASSTSSGVSYEQYF. The CDR3 DNA reads TGTGCCAGCAGCACATCTAGCGGCGTCTCCTACGAGCAGTACTTC.

This clone occurred many times. This rearrangement joins TRBV19 to TRBJ2-1, with D possibly matching TRBD2 (5 bases). This CDR3 region has 13 residues. Germline values: CDR1 LNHDA, CDR2 SQIVND (reference sequence). V was clipped by 4 bases and J by 4 bases, with 8 bases between them. DNA of the CDR3: TGTGCCAGTAGTAACGCGGGTTACAATGAGCAGTTCTTC. Translation: CASSNAGYNEQFF.

The chain is built from TRBV7-3 and TRBJ2-2, with TRBD2 identical over 7 bases. The CDR3 contains 16 residues. V lost 1 base, J lost 6 bases, and 8 bases stayed unmatched. Germline CDR1 and CDR2: SGHTA and FQGTGA. In DNA, the CDR3 is TGTGCCAGCAGCTTAAAAAATAGGGAGGGCGCCGGGGAGCTGTTTTTT. Protein product: CASSLKNREGAGELFF.

The V call is TRBV6-5, the J call TRBJ2-7; D call uncertain. The V end lost 5 bases, the J end lost 5 bases, and 13 bases lay between the germline ends. In germline, CDR1 is MNHEY, CDR2 SVGAGI. The CDR3 covers 13 residues. The CDR3 DNA sequence: TGTGCCAGCAGTCCCCTCGTGTCTAACGAGCAGTACTTC. This gives the protein CASSPLVSNEQYF.